This entry features one TCR beta chain sequence. Its antigen remains unknown. V shed 1 base, J shed 5 bases, and the junction held 6 bases outside the gene matches. The germline gives CDR1 SNHLY, CDR2 FYNNEI. The CDR3 loop spans 16 amino acids. The data were taken from a study of early T cells in non-severe SARS-CoV-2 infection. Unique molecular identifier tags were affixed to discrete cDNA molecules. TCRdb reanalysed the 5' RACE reads using MiXCR and keeps one entry per CDR3 protein. The profile shows 35,000 or so distinct CDR3 sequences, 5% of them singletons. Whole-study results and caveats: VDJdb matching, biased toward anti-spike CD8 responses, missed private and CD4 specificities.

The rearrangement uses TRBV2 and TRBJ2-2; 8 nucleotides agree with TRBD1. Sequenced sample: whole blood. The sequence came from an adult who was a healthcare worker with PCR-confirmed SARS-CoV-2 infection or an uninfected control (not recorded which). The DNA of the CDR3 is TGTGCCAGCAGTGAAGTGAGGACAGGGATGACCGGGGAGCTGTTTTTT. The encoded protein is CASSEVRTGMTGELFF.